These 22 T cell receptor beta chains came from one sample sequenced in a study of T cell repertoires and HLA-DP antigens (dated by TCRdb to 2017 to 2018). The library came from the immunoSEQ multiplex PCR assay. In its TCRdb copy, this immuneACCESS table keeps in-frame sequences only and misses some clones. Where compared with another copy, unresolved V genes explain less than half of these, and the others have no known cause. Within this sample are approximately 89,000 clones, with around nine tenths of them counted one time only. The top ten clonotypes cover less than 2% of the sample. Their antigen targets remain unknown. Specimen: CD4+ T cells from PBMCs. The receptors originated from a man aged 45-65 years in good health and CMV-seronegative.

The genes are TRBV19 and TRBJ1-6; D gene unclear. The germline V gene encodes CDR1 LNHDA and CDR2 SQIVND (reference sequence). V lost 3 bases, J lost 8 bases, and 5 bases lay in between. The CDR3 extends over 12 amino acids. The CDR3 protein is CASSIGDSPLHF. In DNA form, the CDR3 reads TGTGCCAGTAGTATTGGGGATTCACCCCTCCACTTT.

Ten or more counts support this clone. The J gene is TRBJ2-5, the V gene TRBV2; maybe TRBD1 (7 bases). The V end was cut by 5 bases, the J end by 5 bases, with 15 bases between. The CDR3 has 14 residues. The germline V gene has CDR1 SNHLY and CDR2 FYNNEI. In DNA, the CDR3 is TGTGCCAGCAGTACCGGAGGGGGCAGTGAGACCCAGTACTTC. Amino acid sequence: CASSTGGGSETQYF.

The V call is TRBV25-1, the J call TRBJ2-3, with D unresolved. Looked up from germline, CDR1 is MGHDK and CDR2 is SYGVNS. V dropped 3 bases and J dropped 2 bases, with 12 bases sitting between them. This CDR3 comprises 15 residues. CDR3 sequence reads: CASSDLLWYTDTQYF. The CDR3 DNA reads TGTGCCAGCAGTGATCTTTTATGGTACACAGATACGCAGTATTTT.

The V and J genes are TRBV30 and TRBJ2-7; D is unresolved. There are 11 residues in the CDR3. V shed 4 bases and J shed 5 bases, with 9 bases lying between them. Looked up from germline, CDR1 is GTSNPN and CDR2 is SVGIG (reference sequence). The chain's CDR3 is CAWTVTNEQYF. CDR3 in DNA: TGTGCCTGGACCGTAACGAACGAGCAGTACTTC.

J is TRBJ2-1 and V is TRBV7-2; D uncertain. Trimming took 6 bases from V and 6 from J, leaving 6 bases between them. The CDR3 extends over 11 amino acids. In germline, CDR1 is SGHTA, CDR2 FQGNSA. The CDR3 sequence: CASRFGNEQFF. The CDR3 DNA reads TGTGCCAGCAGATTCGGCAATGAGCAGTTCTTC.

This chain uses TRBV28 with TRBJ2-7; the D gene is possibly TRBD2 (6 bases). CDR3 size: 14 residues. V shed 3 bases and J shed 3 bases, with 12 bases lying between them. CDR1 and CDR2 from the germline V gene are MDHEN and SYDVKM. CDR3 coding DNA: TGTGCCAGCAGTTTGGGGGGACGCCTCTACGAGCAGTACTTC. It translates to CASSLGGRLYEQYF.

This sequence joins TRBV7-9 and TRBJ2-2, with D possibly being TRBD1 (6 bases). The V end lost 3 bases, the J end lost 5 bases, and 16 bases lay between the germline ends. Germline-derived CDR1 and CDR2 are SEHNR and FQNEAQ (reference sequence). The CDR3 contains 16 residues. CDR3 sequence (DNA): TGTGCCAGCAGCTTTACAACAGGGCGTGGGACCGGGGAGCTGTTTTTT. It encodes CASSFTTGRGTGELFF.

The genes are TRBV5-1 and TRBJ2-7, with D unclear. CDR1 and CDR2 from the germline V gene are SGHRS and YFSETQ. V was shortened by 2 bases and J by 2 bases, with 11 bases between the two germline ends. The CDR3 runs to 14 residues. CDR3 nucleotide sequence: TGCGCCAGCAGCTTAGATCACTCCCCCTACGAGCAGTACTTC. This gives the protein CASSLDHSPYEQYF.

The rearrangement joins TRBV19 to TRBJ2-1; possible D gene TRBD1, 5 bases. The CDR3 loop spans 15 amino acids. V was pared by 3 bases and J by 4 bases, with 13 bases between. Germline CDR1 is LNHDA and CDR2 is SQIVND (reference sequence). The CDR3 region has the DNA TGTGCCAGTAGTATGGGGCAGGGCCTATACAATGAGCAGTTCTTC. Translation gives CASSMGQGLYNEQFF.

This chain links TRBV19 with TRBJ1-5; 9 bases fit TRBD1. The CDR3 has 14 amino acids. The V gene end was trimmed by 4 bases and the J gene end by 4 bases; junction bases not matched to a gene: 2. Germline CDR1 reads LNHDA; CDR2 reads SQIVND (reference sequence). The chain's CDR3 is CASSTTGGNQPQHF. The CDR3 DNA reads as TGTGCCAGTAGTACGACAGGGGGGAATCAGCCCCAGCATTTT.

CDR3 coding DNA: TGCGCCAGCACACAACTGGACTCTCAAGGCAATGAGCAGTTCTTC. Its protein product is CASTQLDSQGNEQFF. The rearrangement uses TRBV5-1 and TRBJ2-1, with TRBD2 as a possible D gene (5 bases). CDR1 and CDR2 (germline): SGHRS, YFSETQ. This CDR3 region has 15 residues. V lost 6 bases and J lost 6, with 19 bases in between.

V usage is TRBV5-4 and J usage is TRBJ2-5; 12 bases are a match to TRBD2. J lost 6 bases, V lost 3 bases, and 3 bases had no gene match. The CDR3 length is 14 residues. Germline V gene sequence: CDR1 SGHNT, CDR2 YYREEE (reference sequence). The CDR3 here is CASSSSGGAKTQYF. CDR3 coding DNA: TGTGCCAGCAGCTCTAGCGGGGGGGCCAAGACCCAGTACTTC.

The chain recombines TRBV9 with TRBJ1-1; D is unclear. Germline CDR1 and CDR2: SGDLS and YYNGEE. CDR3 length: 14 amino acids. V was trimmed by 3 bases and J by 4 bases, leaving 13 bases between them. The CDR3 region is CASSAGPVVTEAFF. Written as DNA, the CDR3 is TGTGCCAGCAGCGCCGGACCGGTTGTCACTGAAGCTTTCTTT.

The chain joins TRBV6-1 to TRBJ2-1; D could derive from TRBD1 or TRBD2 (7 bases each). Germline CDR1 and CDR2: MNHNS and SASEGT. This CDR3 has 16 amino acids. V was shortened by 4 bases and J by 1 base, with 14 bases between the two germline ends. The CDR3: CASSGPGGVSYNEQFF. The CDR3 region has the DNA TGTGCCAGCAGTGGTCCAGGGGGGGTTTCCTACAATGAGCAGTTCTTC.

The CDR3 bases are TGTGCCTGGAGCGGGACAGGGGGGAGCGGCGAGCAGTACTTC. Amino acid sequence: CAWSGTGGSGEQYF. The chain couples TRBV30 to TRBJ2-7; 11 nucleotides align to TRBD1. The CDR3 consists of 14 residues. The ends lost 3 bases at V and 6 bases at J; junction bases unmatched: 7. Germline V gene data show CDR1 as GTSNPN and CDR2 as SVGIG (reference sequence).

This chain links TRBV6-1 with TRBJ2-1; D may be TRBD1 (6 bases). The CDR3 sequence is 15 residues long. V lost 5 bases to trimming and J lost 1 base, with 12 bases between them. Germline V gene data show CDR1 as MNHNS and CDR2 as SASEGT. CDR3 sequence reads: CASSPRGSSYNEQFF. The CDR3 DNA sequence: TGTGCCAGCAGTCCGAGGGGGTCGTCCTACAATGAGCAGTTCTTC.

The table lists this clone with a count of one. The chain uses TRBV9 and TRBJ2-3; the D gene could be TRBD1 or TRBD2 (7 bases each). V was pared by 0 bases and J by 6 bases, with 32 bases between. The CDR3 is made up of 21 amino acids. Germline values: CDR1 SGDLS, CDR2 YYNGEE. CDR3 residues: CASSVATPGWGGRDSLDTQYF. As DNA, the CDR3 is TGTGCCAGCAGCGTAGCCACTCCCGGCTGGGGGGGGCGGGACAGTCTGGATACGCAGTATTTT.

The V call is TRBV4-2, the J call TRBJ1-5; D not resolved. CDR1 is LGHNA and CDR2 is YNFKEQ in the germline V gene. The V gene lost 1 base and the J gene lost 0 bases, with 7 bases spanning the gap. The CDR3 loop spans 15 amino acids. CDR3 amino acids: CASSQGQDSNQPQHF. As DNA, the CDR3 is TGTGCCAGCAGCCAAGGGCAGGATAGCAATCAGCCCCAGCATTTT.

V is TRBV21-1 and J is TRBJ2-7; TRBD2 is taken as the D call from the table, unchecked against the DNA. TRBV21-1 is a listed pseudogene. This CDR3 comprises 15 residues. CDR3 in DNA: TGTGCCAGCCGGGCTAGCGGAAGGATCCTATACGAGCAGTACTTC. It yields the protein CASRASGRILYEQYF.

The genes are TRBV7-2 and TRBJ2-1; D perhaps matches TRBD2 (5 bases). There are 15 residues in the CDR3. The germline V gene encodes CDR1 SGHTA and CDR2 FQGNSA. The V end was cut by 4 bases, the J end by 0 bases, with 10 bases between. The CDR3 protein is CASSSRGTSYNEQFF. The DNA of the CDR3 is TGTGCCAGCAGCTCCCGGGGAACCTCCTACAATGAGCAGTTCTTC.

V and J are TRBV5-5 and TRBJ1-2; no reliable D call. The V and J ends lost 0 bases and 2 bases respectively, with 5 bases between them. Per the germline V gene, CDR1 is SGHKS and CDR2 is YYEKEE (reference sequence). The CDR3 has 13 amino acids. This CDR3 reads CASSLATNYGYTF. The DNA for the CDR3 is TGTGCCAGCAGCTTGGCCACAAACTATGGCTACACCTTC. Looking up the rest from reference TRBV5-5 and TRBJ1-2 gives the full variable domain: DAGVTQSPTHLIKTRGQQVTLRCSPISGHKSVSWYQQVLGQGPQFIFQYYEKEERGRGNFPDRFSARQFPNYSSELNVNALLLGDSALYLCASSLATNYGYTFGSGTRLTVV.

The J gene is TRBJ1-1, the V gene TRBV6-1; D not certain. The CDR3 length is 15 residues. Germline V gene sequence: CDR1 MNHNS, CDR2 SASEGT. The ends were cut back, 7 bases at V and 1 base at J, with 16 bases in the middle. CDR3 sequence reads: CASNFPVGGNTEAFF. The CDR3 DNA reads as TGTGCCAGCAACTTCCCGGTGGGAGGGAACACTGAAGCTTTCTTT.